These 32 T cell receptor beta chains were all obtained from the same sample, sequenced in a study of vaccination and CD4 T cells after COVID-19. Documented treatment: roughly ten-day PBMC culture with coronavirus spike peptide pools or control peptides (ViraFEST assay). Cultured CD4+ T cell DNA underwent sequencing with the Oncomine TCR Beta short-read assay. MiXCR was run by TCRdb on the PCR reads, yielding one entry per CDR3 protein. Among about 16,000 distinct CDR3 sequences listed, nearly 55% were seen once. No cognate antigen is known for these TCRs. Source: CD4+ T cells from blood, cultured in vitro, taken before SARS-CoV-2 vaccination. These receptors were collected from a human donor who had recovered from COVID-19.

The V and J genes are TRBV18 and TRBJ2-5; D is perhaps TRBD1 (6 bases). This CDR3 comprises 14 residues. Germline CDR1 reads KGHSH; CDR2 reads LQKENI. Trimming took off 2 bases at V and 1 base at J, with 8 bases between the two ends. CDR3 loop: CASSPSGAQETQYF. CDR3 DNA: TGTGCCAGCTCACCATCAGGGGCCCAAGAGACCCAGTACTTC.

This chain uses TRBV27 with TRBJ2-1; no firm D call. Trimming cost V 8 bases and J 10 bases, with 9 bases left between them. The CDR3 is 10 residues long. From germline, CDR1 is MNHEY and CDR2 SMNVEV (reference sequence). This CDR3 is CASRLGEQFF. The CDR3, as DNA: TGTGCCAGCCGTCTAGGGGAGCAGTTCTTC.

This clonotype has only a few counts. The chain recombines TRBV10-1 with TRBJ2-1; tentatively, D is TRBD2 (6 bases). Germline V gene sequence: CDR1 WNHNN, CDR2 SYGVQD (reference sequence). V gave up 6 bases and J gave up 7 bases, with 16 bases separating them. The CDR3 consists of 14 residues. The CDR3 is CASSVSGLTNEQFF. The CDR3 DNA follows: TGCGCCAGCAGCGTTAGCGGCCTAACAAATGAGCAGTTCTTC.

In this sample, this clonotype turned up a few times. The chain has TRBV20-1 and TRBJ2-3; TRBD1 matches at 8 bases. This CDR3 comprises 13 residues. Germline CDR1 DFQATT, CDR2 SNEGSKA (reference sequence). The J segment lost 6 bases and the V segment lost 5 bases, leaving 7 bases of the junction unmatched. CDR3 in amino acids: CSAPDRADDTQYF. In DNA, the CDR3 is TGCAGTGCTCCGGACAGGGCGGACGATACGCAGTATTTT.

Only a few counts were recorded for this clonotype. The J gene is TRBJ2-1, the V gene TRBV10-3; 7 nucleotides line up with TRBD1. CDR3 length: 15 amino acids. Germline CDR1 is ENHRY and CDR2 is SYGVKD. V lost 6 bases to trimming and J lost 0 bases; unmatched junction nucleotides: 5. This chain's CDR3 is CAISQTGTSYNEQFF. The CDR3 coding sequence is TGTGCCATCAGCCAGACAGGGACCTCCTACAATGAGCAGTTCTTC.

The CDR3 reads CASSLVAAGANVLTF. The CDR3 DNA sequence: TGTGCCAGCAGCCTGGTGGCGGCTGGGGCCAACGTCCTGACTTTC. The chain links TRBV7-9 to TRBJ2-6; no clear D gene. The V end lost 5 bases, the J end lost 2 bases, and 10 bases lay between the germline ends. The CDR3 runs 15 residues. Per the germline V gene, CDR1 is SEHNR and CDR2 is FQNEAQ (reference sequence).

This chain links TRBV7-8 with TRBJ2-6, with D tentatively TRBD2 (5 bases). CDR1 SGHVS and CDR2 FQNEAQ come from the germline V gene. The germline V and J ends were trimmed by 0 bases and 1 base, with 10 bases remaining between them. The CDR3 covers 17 residues. CDR3 sequence reads: CASSLALTGSGANVLTF. The CDR3 DNA is TGTGCCAGCAGCTTAGCGCTAACGGGATCTGGGGCCAACGTCCTGACTTTC.

This clonotype was seen a few times. The V and J genes are TRBV20-1 and TRBJ1-1; the match to TRBD1 covers 8 bases. Trimming at V came to 4 bases and at J to 1 base, leaving 2 bases not matched to a gene. The CDR3 loop spans 13 amino acids. Germline-derived CDR1 and CDR2 are DFQATT and SNEGSKA (reference sequence). The CDR3 region has the DNA TGCAGTGCTATTGACAGGGGGAACACTGAAGCTTTCTTT. This sequence encodes CSAIDRGNTEAFF.

The chain uses TRBV6-2 or TRBV6-3 and TRBJ2-7, with a weak D call TRBD1 (6 bases). The CDR3 has 14 amino acids. Germline CDR1 and CDR2: MNHEY and SVGEGT. Trimming removed 6 bases from V and 8 bases from J, with 20 bases in between. The CDR3 nucleotides are TGTGCCAGCAGACAGGGAAGAGGCCGAGAGAAGCAGTACTTC. This codes for CASRQGRGREKQYF.

The chain carries TRBV2 and TRBJ2-3; D may be TRBD2 (6 bases). Looked up from germline, CDR1 is SNHLY and CDR2 is FYNNEI. V was clipped by 7 bases and J by 2 bases, with 13 bases between them. The length of the CDR3 is 14 residues. The CDR3 nucleotides are TGTGCCAGCAAGGCGGGGTTGTCCACAGATACGCAGTATTTT. Translating gives CASKAGLSTDTQYF.

This clonotype showed up just a few times. The chain has TRBV20-1 and TRBJ1-1; 8 nucleotides agree with TRBD1. This CDR3 contains 11 residues. J was trimmed by 11 bases and V by 7 bases; bases with no gene match: 9. Germline V gene sequence: CDR1 DFQATT, CDR2 SNEGSKA (reference sequence). This chain's CDR3 is CSVPRGRVAFF. In nucleotides, the CDR3 is TGCAGTGTTCCCAGGGGGCGGGTGGCTTTCTTT.

This chain links TRBV12-3 or TRBV12-4 with TRBJ2-3; no definite D call. V lost 6 bases, J lost 5 bases, and 18 bases lay in between. This CDR3 spans 15 amino acids. CDR3 region: CASSPNRGAIDTQYF. The DNA for the CDR3 is TGTGCCAGCAGCCCTAACAGAGGAGCAATAGATACGCAGTATTTT.

V and J are TRBV6-1 and TRBJ1-5; D is perhaps TRBD1 (6 bases). The germline CDR1 and CDR2 sequences are MNHNS and SASEGT. This CDR3 comprises 14 residues. The V end lost 10 bases, the J end lost 4 bases, and 17 bases lay between the germline ends. The CDR3 loop is CATQGGGVNQPQHF. CDR3 sequence (DNA): TGTGCCACCCAGGGAGGGGGGGTGAATCAGCCCCAGCATTTT.

This clonotype occurred once. The chain links TRBV6-5 to TRBJ2-3; TRBD2 aligns across 11 bases. The germline CDR1 and CDR2 sequences are MNHEY and SVGAGI. V was clipped by 2 bases and J by 1 base; unmatched bases: 5. CDR3 length equals 17 residues. The CDR3: CASSYDGTSGRTDTQYF. CDR3 sequence (DNA): TGTGCCAGCAGTTACGACGGGACTAGCGGACGCACAGATACGCAGTATTTT.

The rearrangement uses TRBV18 and TRBJ2-2; TRBD1 aligns across 8 bases. The CDR3 totals 16 residues. Losses at the gene ends were 1 base for V and 7 bases for J; bases not matched to a gene: 8. Germline V gene sequence: CDR1 KGHSH, CDR2 LQKENI. Written as DNA, the CDR3 is TGTGCCAGCTCACCACGCAGGGGGCGATTTGGCGGGGAGCTGTTTTTT. This translates into CASSPRRGRFGGELFF. The whole variable domain, remainder taken from reference TRBV18 and TRBJ2-2, is NAGVMQNPRHLVRRRGQEARLRCSPMKGHSHVYWYRQLPEEGLKFMVYLQKENIIDESGMPKERFSAEFPKEGPSILRIQQVVRGDSAAYFCASSPRRGRFGGELFFGEGSRLTVL.

This chain links TRBV7-2 with TRBJ2-7; 7 bases are a match to TRBD2. The V gene's germline CDR1 is SGHTA and CDR2 FQGNSA. This CDR3 has 14 amino acids. V shed 4 bases, J shed 1 base, and the junction held 4 bases outside the gene matches. Here the CDR3 DNA reads TGTGCCAGCAGCTCGCCGGGACTATCCTACGAGCAGTACTTC. This translates into CASSSPGLSYEQYF.

CDR3 sequence reads: CASSLWDAGGYEQYF. The CDR3 nucleotides read TGTGCCAGCAGCCTTTGGGACGCGGGGGGTTACGAGCAGTACTTC. The chain recombines TRBV7-2 with TRBJ2-7; TRBD2 agrees at 8 bases. The CDR3 is 15 amino acids. V lost 5 bases and J lost 4; bases outside the gene matches: 10. Germline V CDR1 and CDR2: SGHTA, FQGNSA.

This clonotype was observed a few times. V is TRBV20-1 and J is TRBJ2-2, with 7 bases aligning to TRBD1. The junction had 5 bases not matched to a gene; V was cut back by 0 bases and J by 1 base. CDR3 length equals 16 residues. In germline, CDR1 is DFQATT, CDR2 SNEGSKA (reference sequence). The CDR3 sequence is CSAREADRENTGELFF. The CDR3 region has the DNA TGCAGTGCTAGAGAGGCTGACAGGGAGAACACCGGGGAGCTGTTTTTT.

The V and J genes are TRBV28 and TRBJ2-3, with 11 bases aligning to TRBD2. V shed 4 bases and J 5 bases; nucleotides not matched to a gene: 11. The CDR3 has 17 residues. Germline V lookup: CDR1 MDHEN, CDR2 SYDVKM. Here the CDR3 DNA reads TGTGCCAGCAGTTCCGTCCAACTAGCGGGAGCTGTAGATACGCAGTATTTT. Its protein product is CASSSVQLAGAVDTQYF.

The chain employs TRBV27 and TRBJ1-2, with D perhaps matching TRBD1 (6 bases). The CDR3 has 13 amino acids. Germline values: CDR1 MNHEY, CDR2 SMNVEV (reference sequence). The V end was cut by 7 bases, the J end by 3 bases, with 12 bases between. The CDR3 region is CASKPTGYYGYTF. The DNA of the CDR3 is TGTGCCAGCAAACCAACAGGGTACTATGGCTACACCTTC.

This sequence joins TRBV20-1 and TRBJ2-1; the D is unclear. V was pared by 3 bases and J by 8 bases, with 5 bases between. The length of the CDR3 is 10 residues. Germline CDR1 reads DFQATT; CDR2 reads SNEGSKA (reference sequence). The CDR3 region has the DNA TGCAGTGCTAGTCCGTATGAGCAGTTCTTC. Translating it yields CSASPYEQFF.

This clonotype has a handful of counts. The CDR3 region has the DNA TGTGCCAGTAGCCGGACCGTACAATACTACTACGAGCAGTACTTC. This codes for CASSRTVQYYYEQYF. V gene TRBV19 combines with J gene TRBJ2-7, with D unresolved. Trimming shortened V by 6 bases and J by 3 bases, and 18 bases separated the two germline ends. CDR1 and CDR2 (germline): LNHDA, SQIVND (reference sequence). The CDR3 has 15 residues.

V usage is TRBV18 and J usage is TRBJ2-1, with TRBD2 matching over 8 bases. There are 13 residues in the CDR3. Germline V gene lookup returns CDR1 KGHSH and CDR2 LQKENI. The V gene end was trimmed by 5 bases and the J gene end by 10 bases; junction bases not matched to a gene: 7. The CDR3 sequence is CASSTTAGGEQFF. The CDR3 DNA sequence: TGTGCCAGCTCAACCACTGCGGGAGGCGAGCAGTTCTTC.

This chain links TRBV6-5 with TRBJ2-3; TRBD2 aligns across 9 bases. Germline CDR1 MNHEY, CDR2 SVGAGI. The V segment lost 2 bases and the J segment 3 bases; nucleotides outside the gene matches: 6. This CDR3 contains 16 residues. As DNA, the CDR3 is TGTGCCAGCAGTTACGAGGCGGGAGGGCCGACAGATACGCAGTATTTT. It codes for CASSYEAGGPTDTQYF.

The chain has TRBV19 and TRBJ2-5, with no clear D. The CDR3 length is 16 residues. Germline lookup yields CDR1 LNHDA and CDR2 SQIVND (reference sequence). Trimming stripped 2 bases from V and 4 bases from J, with 17 bases between. The CDR3 loop reads CASSIFGSGGSETQYF. The CDR3 nucleotides read TGTGCCAGTAGTATATTTGGATCGGGCGGTTCAGAGACCCAGTACTTC.

The chain employs TRBV28 and TRBJ1-2; 8 bases match TRBD1. Trimming at V came to 8 bases and at J to 7 bases, leaving 6 bases not matched to a gene. Germline CDR1 reads MDHEN; CDR2 reads SYDVKM. The CDR3 has 12 residues. In DNA, the CDR3 is TGTGCCAGCGGAACAGGGGGAGGTGGCTACACCTTC. This sequence encodes CASGTGGGGYTF.

This rearrangement joins TRBV20-1 to TRBJ1-5; no reliable D call. The germline gives CDR1 DFQATT, CDR2 SNEGSKA (reference sequence). V was clipped by 0 bases and J by 6 bases, with 12 bases between them. This CDR3 is built from 14 residues. The CDR3 nucleotides are TGCAGTGCTAGAGATTCGACTCTGGGTCAGCCCCAGCATTTT. Amino acid sequence: CSARDSTLGQPQHF.

This clonotype is deemed medium-sized. The rearrangement uses TRBV6-4 and TRBJ2-6; D unclear. This CDR3 comprises 14 residues. The V gene lost 2 bases and the J gene lost 0 bases, with 2 bases spanning the gap. Germline V gene sequence: CDR1 MRHNA, CDR2 SNTAGT. The chain's CDR3 is CASSDNSGANVLTF. The CDR3 DNA sequence: TGTGCCAGCAGTGACAACTCTGGGGCCAACGTCCTGACTTTC.

This chain links TRBV7-2 with TRBJ2-7, with 11 bases fitting TRBD2. V gave up 5 bases and J gave up 5 bases; unmatched junction bases: 8. Germline-derived CDR1 and CDR2 are SGHTA and FQGNSA. This CDR3 spans 15 amino acids. CDR3 protein: CASSQNSGLADEQYF. The CDR3 DNA sequence: TGTGCCAGCAGCCAAAACTCGGGACTAGCGGACGAGCAGTACTTC. The full variable domain, rest sourced from reference TRBV7-2 and TRBJ2-7, is GAGVSQSPSNKVTEKGKDVELRCDPISGHTALYWYRQSLGQGLEFLIYFQGNSAPDKSGLPSDRFSAERTGGSVSTLTIQRTQQEDSAVYLCASSQNSGLADEQYFGPGTRLTVT.

This chain joins TRBV7-3 and TRBJ1-2; no definite D call. Trimming shortened V by 1 base and J by 3 bases, and 12 bases separated the two germline ends. CDR1 is SGHTA and CDR2 is FQGTGA in the germline V gene. The CDR3 extends over 15 amino acids. CDR3: CASSLRAEEDYGYTF. CDR3 coding DNA: TGTGCCAGCAGCTTAAGGGCCGAAGAAGACTATGGCTACACCTTC.

The chain combines TRBV6-1 with TRBJ2-3, with D possibly matching TRBD1 (6 bases). In germline, CDR1 is MNHNS, CDR2 SASEGT. The V and J ends lost 6 bases and 2 bases respectively, with 15 bases between them. The CDR3 consists of 15 residues. The CDR3 DNA reads TGTGCCAGCAGCTTCCGACAGGCCTACACAGATACGCAGTATTTT. This gives the protein CASSFRQAYTDTQYF.

The gene calls are TRBV20-1 and TRBJ1-2; maybe TRBD1 (5 bases). Per germline, CDR1 DFQATT and CDR2 SNEGSKA (reference sequence). The CDR3 totals 13 residues. CDR3: CRTDTGDNYGYTF. The CDR3 nucleotides read TGCAGGACAGATACAGGAGACAACTATGGCTACACCTTC.